Each of the 24 T cell receptor beta chains below was sequenced from the same sample in a study of blood T cell repertoires in COVID-19. Profiling relied on immunoSEQ multiplex PCR, and the TCRdb table lists in-frame clones only, not all of them. This table holds some 130,000 clones, around 80% found once. Sequenced: PBMCs or T cells enriched from blood (not recorded which). These receptors were obtained from a middle-aged man with acute COVID-19.

This clone occurred a few times. The chain has TRBV21-1 and TRBJ1-1; TRBD1 is taken as the D call from the table, unchecked against the DNA. TRBV21-1 is deemed a pseudogene. The CDR3 totals 16 residues. DNA of the CDR3: TGTGCCAGCAAGGAGGGGACAGGGAAGTTCGGCACTGAAGCTTTCTTT. Translated, it gives CASKEGTGKFGTEAFF.

The chain uses TRBV5-1 and TRBJ1-2; no clear D. Between the trimmed V and J ends, which lost 0 bases and 3 bases, there was a span of 21 bases. CDR3 length equals 18 residues. Germline V gene sequence: CDR1 SGHRS, CDR2 YFSETQ. The CDR3 sequence: CASSLAFVTGLGDYGYTF. The CDR3 region has the DNA TGCGCCAGCAGCTTGGCCTTTGTGACGGGGTTGGGTGACTATGGCTACACCTTC.

In DNA form, the CDR3 reads TGCGCCAGCAGCCAAGACTCTCCCTTGGAGGAAAAACTGTTTTTT. The encoded protein is CASSQDSPLEEKLFF. The rearrangement uses TRBV4-1 and TRBJ1-4, with D unclear. The V end lost 0 bases, the J end lost 8 bases, and 13 bases lay between the germline ends. The CDR3 length is 15 residues. Germline V gene data show CDR1 as MGHRA and CDR2 as YSYEKL.

The J gene is TRBJ2-2, the V gene TRBV6-4, with 7 bases fitting TRBD2. The V gene end was trimmed by 6 bases and the J gene end by 4 bases; junction bases not matched to a gene: 8. The CDR3 contains 15 residues. The V gene's germline CDR1 is MRHNA and CDR2 SNTAGT. The DNA of the CDR3 is TGTGCCAGCAGCCAGACCGGGACTACCACCGGGGAGCTGTTTTTT. Amino acid sequence: CASSQTGTTTGELFF.

This clone has just a few counts. This chain links TRBV19 with TRBJ1-5, with a possible D match to TRBD1 (5 bases). Per the germline V gene, CDR1 is LNHDA and CDR2 is SQIVND (reference sequence). V was clipped by 6 bases and J by 3 bases, with 12 bases between them. The CDR3 runs to 14 residues. The CDR3 reads CASSFGHYNQPQHF. The CDR3 DNA reads as TGTGCCAGTAGCTTCGGACATTACAATCAGCCCCAGCATTTT. The entire variable domain, with the rest obtained from reference TRBV19 and TRBJ1-5, is as follows: DGGITQSPKYLFRKEGQNVTLSCEQNLNHDAMYWYRQDPGQGLRLIYYSQIVNDFQKGDIAEGYSVSREKKESFPLTVTSAQKNPTAFYLCASSFGHYNQPQHFGDGTRLSIL.

The chain links TRBV21-1 to TRBJ2-7; TRBD2 is the table's D call and was not checked against the DNA. TRBV21-1 is reported as a pseudogene. This CDR3 has 14 amino acids. This chain's CDR3 is CASSKVAVPYEQYF. The CDR3 nucleotides are TGTGCCAGCAGCAAAGTAGCTGTCCCCTACGAGCAGTACTTC.

In nucleotides, the CDR3 is TGTGCCAGCAGACTTCTAGGGGACACTGAAGCTTTCTTT. Amino acids: CASRLLGDTEAFF. The chain has TRBV6-5 and TRBJ1-1; D possibly corresponds to TRBD1 (5 bases). Germline CDR1 is MNHEY and CDR2 is SVGAGI. This CDR3 spans 13 amino acids. Trimming took 6 bases from V and 3 from J, leaving 11 bases between them.

V and J are TRBV2 and TRBJ2-5, with 15 bases aligning to TRBD2. The germline CDR1 and CDR2 sequences are SNHLY and FYNNEI. The CDR3 contains 15 residues. The V segment lost 6 bases and the J segment 7 bases; nucleotides outside the gene matches: 6. CDR3 region: CASRTGTSGGRTQYF. As DNA, the CDR3 is TGTGCCAGCAGGACCGGGACTAGCGGGGGGAGGACCCAGTACTTC.

The chain links TRBV27 to TRBJ2-7; 11 bases match TRBD2. The CDR3 has 18 amino acids. With V trimmed by 8 bases and J by 0 bases, 15 bases remained unmatched. CDR1 is MNHEY and CDR2 is SMNVEV in the germline V gene (reference sequence). The chain's CDR3 is CASSSGGTSGRSSYEQYF. The CDR3 DNA reads TGTGCCAGCTCCTCAGGCGGGACTAGCGGCCGTAGCTCCTACGAGCAGTACTTC.

The gene calls are TRBV9 and TRBJ1-6, with D perhaps TRBD1 (5 bases). Germline V gene data show CDR1 as SGDLS and CDR2 as YYNGEE. V was cut by 4 bases and J by 10 bases, with 12 bases left in between. The CDR3 contains 13 residues. Here the CDR3 reads CASSLDKGSPLHF. In DNA form, the CDR3 reads TGTGCCAGCAGCCTGGACAAAGGGTCACCCCTCCACTTT.

V usage is TRBV7-9 and J usage is TRBJ2-5, with 8 bases identical to TRBD1. The CDR3 consists of 15 residues. CDR1 is SEHNR, CDR2 FQNEAQ, per germline (reference sequence). With 6 bases clipped from V and 5 bases from J, the junction kept 11 bases outside the gene matches. CDR3 loop: CASRPLGQGKETQYF. The CDR3 DNA is TGTGCCAGCAGGCCCTTAGGACAGGGTAAGGAGACCCAGTACTTC.

This clone came up once. For the CDR3, the DNA is TGTGCCAGCAGCGACGGGACAGGCGCAACTAATGAAAAACTGTTTTTT. Translated, it gives CASSDGTGATNEKLFF. The V call is TRBV5-8, the J call TRBJ1-4; 8 bases fit TRBD1. Trimming at V came to 4 bases and at J to 0 bases, leaving 5 bases not matched to a gene. This CDR3 region has 16 residues. CDR1 and CDR2 (germline): SGHTS, YDEGEE.

This clone was counted a few times. The chain joins TRBV5-1 to TRBJ2-5, with D perhaps TRBD2 (5 bases). The CDR3 consists of 15 residues. Trimming removed 2 bases from V and 5 bases from J, with 16 bases in between. CDR1 SGHRS and CDR2 YFSETQ come from the germline V gene. The CDR3 protein is CASSFSGHYLETQYF. CDR3 DNA: TGCGCCAGCAGCTTCAGCGGCCATTACTTGGAGACCCAGTACTTC. Full variable domain (missing parts from reference TRBV5-1 and TRBJ2-5): KAGVTQTPRYLIKTRGQQVTLSCSPISGHRSVSWYQQTPGQGLQFLFEYFSETQRNKGNFPGRFSGRQFSNSRSEMNVSTLELGDSALYLCASSFSGHYLETQYFGPGTRLLVL.

A note on this clone: Different DNA sequences within this sample yield the same CDR3. The V call is TRBV9, the J call TRBJ2-7, with 10 bases identical to TRBD2. CDR1 SGDLS and CDR2 YYNGEE come from the germline V gene. V gave up 3 bases and J gave up 2 bases; unmatched junction bases: 5. The CDR3 consists of 15 residues. In DNA form, the CDR3 reads TGTGCCAGCAGCGCGGGACTAGCGCCCACCTACGAGCAGTACTTC. Protein sequence: CASSAGLAPTYEQYF.

This clone was seen just once. The chain links TRBV29-1 to TRBJ1-1; D gene unclear. V was cut by 4 bases and J by 1 base, with 10 bases left in between. This CDR3 is built from 13 residues. Germline values: CDR1 SQVTM, CDR2 ANQGSEA. The CDR3: CSVVTIRNTEAFF. In DNA, the CDR3 is TGCAGCGTTGTTACCATTAGGAACACTGAAGCTTTCTTT.

V and J are TRBV6-1 and TRBJ2-7, with TRBD1 matching over 8 bases. The ends lost 3 bases at V and 5 bases at J; junction bases unmatched: 6. CDR1 MNHNS and CDR2 SASEGT come from the germline V gene. The CDR3 has 14 residues. For the CDR3, the DNA is TGTGCCAGCAGTGAGGACAGGGTCGTTAACGAGCAGTACTTC. The encoded protein is CASSEDRVVNEQYF.

Only a few counts were recorded for this clone. The chain combines TRBV6-5 with TRBJ2-1, with TRBD1 matching over 9 bases. This CDR3 spans 16 amino acids. With 0 bases clipped from V and 5 bases from J, the junction kept 5 bases outside the gene matches. Germline V lookup: CDR1 MNHEY, CDR2 SVGAGI. The CDR3 reads CASSYSGTGRDNEQFF. As DNA, the CDR3 is TGTGCCAGCAGTTACTCAGGGACAGGGAGGGACAATGAGCAGTTCTTC.

The count of this clone is one. V gene TRBV4-1 combines with J gene TRBJ1-4; a possible D gene is TRBD1 (5 bases). The V end was cut by 0 bases, the J end by 7 bases, with 12 bases between. The CDR3 spans 15 residues. Germline CDR1 is MGHRA and CDR2 is YSYEKL. In nucleotides, the CDR3 is TGCGCCAGCAGCCAAGAAGGTGGGGCGTTTGAAAAACTGTTTTTT. Translating gives CASSQEGGAFEKLFF.

The V gene is TRBV29-1, the J gene TRBJ2-2, with D perhaps matching TRBD1 (6 bases). Germline V gene lookup returns CDR1 SQVTM and CDR2 ANQGSEA. The CDR3 is 13 residues long. The V end lost 6 bases, the J end lost 0 bases, and 8 bases lay between the germline ends. For the CDR3, the DNA is TGCAGCGTCGGGACACCGAACACCGGGGAGCTGTTTTTT. Amino acid sequence: CSVGTPNTGELFF.

The chain joins TRBV5-1 to TRBJ2-3, with D possibly being TRBD1 (6 bases). CDR3 length: 14 residues. Germline CDR1 is SGHRS and CDR2 is YFSETQ. V was shortened by 2 bases and J by 4 bases, with 11 bases between the two germline ends. As DNA, the CDR3 is TGCGCCAGCAGCTTAGGTGGGGGCTCAGATACGCAGTATTTT. This encodes CASSLGGGSDTQYF.

The J gene is TRBJ2-7, the V gene TRBV30; a possible D gene is TRBD1 (5 bases). This CDR3 spans 14 amino acids. Germline V gives CDR1 GTSNPN, CDR2 SVGIG (reference sequence). Trimming shortened V by 1 base and J by 2 bases, and 12 bases separated the two germline ends. The DNA for the CDR3 is TGTGCCTGGAGTGGCCCAGGGAACCCCTACGAGCAGTACTTC. This encodes CAWSGPGNPYEQYF.

This clone was picked up a small number of times. This chain links TRBV6-5 with TRBJ2-5; D perhaps matches TRBD2 (6 bases). Trimming took off 6 bases at V and 4 bases at J, with 12 bases between the two ends. The CDR3 has 13 residues. Germline-derived CDR1 and CDR2 are MNHEY and SVGAGI. CDR3 DNA sequence: TGTGCCAGCAGCCTCGGACTATCAGAGACCCAGTACTTC. It translates to CASSLGLSETQYF.

This clone was observed a single time. This chain joins TRBV29-1 and TRBJ2-3; TRBD1 is a possible D gene (6 bases). CDR1 is SQVTM, CDR2 ANQGSEA, per germline. The CDR3 has 12 amino acids. The V gene lost 4 bases and the J gene lost 4 bases, with 9 bases spanning the gap. CDR3 loop: CSVGDNSDTQYF. CDR3 sequence (DNA): TGCAGCGTTGGGGACAACTCAGATACGCAGTATTTT.

The chain uses TRBV11-3 and TRBJ2-1, with 9 bases aligning to TRBD1. Trimming removed 5 bases from V and 7 bases from J; junction bases left unmatched: 3. Germline CDR1 is SGHNT and CDR2 is YENEEA. This CDR3 contains 13 residues. The CDR3 region has the DNA TGTGCCAGCAGCCGTGGACAGGGGAATGAGCAGTTCTTC. Amino acid sequence: CASSRGQGNEQFF.